This T cell receptor beta chain is drawn from a study of T cell changes during pregnancy in multiple sclerosis. Sequencing was performed with immunoSEQ multiplex PCR; in TCRdb, only in-frame clones are kept and a portion is missing. The table shows around 100,000 clones, with about nine tenths occurring only once. The specimen was peripheral blood, collected after pregnancy. This clonotype originated in a female donor with multiple sclerosis, enrolled in a pregnancy study.

This CDR3 is CASSHQTSGGLETQYF. In DNA form, the CDR3 reads TGCGCCAGCAGCCACCAAACTAGCGGGGGGTTAGAGACCCAGTACTTC. The gene calls are TRBV4-1 and TRBJ2-5; 12 nucleotides agree with TRBD2. With 3 bases clipped from V and 4 bases from J, the junction kept 6 bases outside the gene matches. Germline V gene lookup returns CDR1 MGHRA and CDR2 YSYEKL. This CDR3 contains 16 residues.